This T cell receptor (beta chain) was profiled in a study of CD8+CD57+ T cells in acquired aplastic anemia listed by TCRdb under 2018. Background for the entire study: On average, sorted CD4+ and CD8+ cells yielded 3.2 ug of extracted DNA, with a range of about 0.18 to 30 ug. CD8+CD57+ expansion was defined as a frequency above the mean frequency observed in healthy subjects.

Overall results and qualifications from the work: Between patients and healthy controls, no significant difference in CD8+ Simpson's diversity was found (P=0.060). Twenty-nine CD8+ CDR3 sequences were found to be shared between patients and controls, but these sequences appeared to be highly expressed in patients and within the immunodominant clones of the patients.

The germline V gene yields MGHDK for CDR1 and SYGVNS for CDR2. The CDR3 runs 15 residues from the cysteine to the phenylalanine. Only CDR3 DNA remains: 45 bases, in frame from the first base. At the junction V is shortened by 5 bases and J by 6 bases, with 20 bases in between. TCR beta VDJ combination and CDR3 sequence profiling used genomic DNA as the template. An Illumina HiSeq 2000 was used for TCR repertoire sequencing. The authors processed their data as follows. TRBV/TRBJ rearrangement plots, CDR3 size and DJ length profiles, and Simpson's diversity index were used to evaluate the repertoires. The most abundant DNA sequence in the deep sequencing data was taken as the immunodominant clone. CDR3 amino acid sequences were checked for sharing between subjects and were compared against published repertoires and the VDJdb database. The public reads were reanalyzed by TCRdb: fastp trimming at Q25, MiXCR alignment, in-frame beta chains only. Identical CDR3 protein sequences are pooled into one entry, listed with their most common genes and DNA. The V and J calls and clone size come from TCRdb's table, not from the authors' own analysis. For this sample there are about 200,000 distinct CDR3 sequences; over 40% appear just once. The ten most abundant clones make up around 20% of the sample.

Expansion of CD8+CD57+ cells had been shown by flow cytometry in the patients chosen for sequencing. Every patient had a diagnosis of severe acquired aplastic anemia based on International Study of Aplastic Anemia and Agranulocytosis and Camitta criteria. At the time blood was sampled, none of the patients had received any therapy. In this study, sorted CD4+ and CD8+ T cells from the blood of healthy subjects and of severe aplastic anemia patients had their TCR repertoires deep-sequenced. In the USA, patient enrollment took place under clinicaltrials.gov protocols 00001620, 01623167, 00001397, 00071045, 00081523 and 00961064. Ficoll-Paque density gradient centrifugation was used to isolate peripheral blood mononuclear cells. Before DNA was extracted, CD4+ and CD8+ T cells were sorted using either FACS or magnetic beads. With respect to this clonotype: Its antigen is still unknown. No per-base quality is available; no much larger clone lies one base away.

The receptor was isolated from a human donor with aplastic anemia. The sequenced sample consisted of sorted CD4+, CD8+, or CD8+CD57+ T cells (not recorded which) from PBMCs. The rearrangement combines TRBV25-1 with TRBJ2-7; the D gene may be TRBD1 or TRBD2, since each aligns over 6 bases. The CDR3 reads as follows: CASSWRGITGGEQYF. The DNA sequence is TGTGCCAGCAGTTGGAGGGGGATTACCGGGGGCGAGCAGTACTTC.